Presented here are 27 T cell receptor beta chains from one specimen sequenced in a study of cytomegalovirus exposure and HLA in healthy donors. PCR employed 60 Vbeta and 13 Jbeta primers. Libraries were prepared by immunoSEQ multiplex PCR; TCRdb keeps only in-frame clonotypes and omits some of them. The data hold about 160,000 clones, with approximately 80% observed a single time. Material for sequencing was PBMCs. The receptors come from a man aged 50 or older in good health and CMV-seropositive.

This clone was found once. The V call is TRBV5-4, the J call TRBJ1-1; D unresolved. Germline CDR1 reads SGHNT; CDR2 reads YYREEE (reference sequence). This CDR3 contains 14 residues. V was shortened by 0 bases and J by 6 bases, with 12 bases between the two germline ends. The CDR3 loop is CASSLGSANSEAFF. As DNA, the CDR3 is TGTGCCAGCAGCTTGGGGAGTGCAAATTCTGAAGCTTTCTTT.

The CDR3 protein is CASSPASGSGANVLTF. CDR3 coding DNA: TGTGCCAGCAGCCCAGCCTCCGGGTCCGGGGCCAACGTCCTGACTTTC. The V call is TRBV7-2, the J call TRBJ2-6; D remains unclear. The CDR3 runs to 16 residues. Trimming removed 5 bases at V and 4 bases at J, with 15 bases between. The germline V gene encodes CDR1 SGHTA and CDR2 FQGNSA.

The chain links TRBV18 to TRBJ2-3; 7 nucleotides agree with TRBD2. V shed 6 bases, J shed 2 bases, and the junction held 8 bases outside the gene matches. Germline V gene data show CDR1 as KGHSH and CDR2 as LQKENI. The CDR3 has 15 amino acids. CDR3 DNA: TGTGCCAGCTCGGCGATGCGGGGGTACACAGATACGCAGTATTTT. Encoded protein: CASSAMRGYTDTQYF.

The table lists this clone with a count of one. This chain links TRBV7-9 with TRBJ1-5, with D possibly TRBD1 on 5 matching bases. The germline V gene encodes CDR1 SEHNR and CDR2 FQNEAQ (reference sequence). This CDR3 has 15 residues. The V gene lost 1 base and the J gene lost 0 bases, with 7 bases spanning the gap. CDR3 DNA: TGTGCCAGCAGCTTAGGGAGGGGTAGCAATCAGCCCCAGCATTTT. As protein: CASSLGRGSNQPQHF.

The chain employs TRBV7-9 and TRBJ2-7, with a possible D match to TRBD1 (5 bases). CDR1 and CDR2 from the germline V gene are SEHNR and FQNEAQ (reference sequence). The CDR3 is 14 amino acids. The V and J ends lost 5 bases and 1 base respectively, with 12 bases between them. The chain's CDR3 is CASSQTAHSYEQYF. As DNA, the CDR3 is TGTGCCAGCAGCCAGACAGCCCATTCCTACGAGCAGTACTTC.

This sequence joins TRBV7-9 and TRBJ2-5; D is possibly TRBD1 (6 bases). The CDR3 consists of 14 residues. Germline CDR1 reads SEHNR; CDR2 reads FQNEAQ (reference sequence). Between the trimmed V and J ends, which lost 1 base and 11 bases, there was a span of 17 bases. CDR3 DNA: TGTGCCAGCAGCTTAGTGACAGGAGTGAAAGAGCAGTACTTC. This codes for CASSLVTGVKEQYF.

V gene TRBV27 combines with J gene TRBJ2-7, with D hard to call. V was trimmed by 3 bases and J by 1 base, leaving 7 bases between them. The CDR3 length is 13 residues. Per the germline V gene, CDR1 is MNHEY and CDR2 is SMNVEV (reference sequence). In DNA form, the CDR3 reads TGTGCCAGCAGTTTCGTTCAGTCCTACGAGCAGTACTTC. Its protein product is CASSFVQSYEQYF.

The V gene is TRBV18, the J gene TRBJ2-1; 9 bases align to TRBD2. Trimming removed 0 bases from V and 9 bases from J; junction bases left unmatched: 0. CDR1 KGHSH and CDR2 LQKENI come from the germline V gene. This CDR3 comprises 13 residues. The CDR3 DNA sequence: TGTGCCAGCTCACCACCGACTAGCGGTGAGCAGTTCTTC. Protein sequence: CASSPPTSGEQFF.

This clone appeared a few times. The genes are TRBV7-2 and TRBJ2-5; possibly TRBD2 for D (5 bases). CDR3 size: 15 residues. The ends were cut back, 5 bases at V and 0 bases at J, with 13 bases in the middle. Germline V gene lookup returns CDR1 SGHTA and CDR2 FQGNSA. The CDR3 loop reads CASSHTSGNQETQYF. The CDR3 DNA sequence: TGTGCCAGCAGCCATACCTCCGGGAACCAAGAGACCCAGTACTTC.

The V gene is TRBV29-1, the J gene TRBJ2-7, with D unresolved. V lost 2 bases to trimming and J lost 0 bases, with 8 bases between them. CDR1 is SQVTM and CDR2 is ANQGSEA in the germline V gene. The CDR3 runs 13 residues. For the CDR3, the DNA is TGCAGCGTTGAATCCAGGAACTCCTACGAGCAGTACTTC. This translates into CSVESRNSYEQYF.

The CDR3 region has the DNA TGTGCCAGCAGTGCGGCAGGGGGTACCGGGGAGCTGTTTTTT. This translates into CASSAAGGTGELFF. The chain uses TRBV6-1 and TRBJ2-2; TRBD1 agrees at 7 bases. This CDR3 comprises 14 residues. V was pared by 4 bases and J by 5 bases, with 4 bases of the junction left unmatched. Germline CDR1 reads MNHNS; CDR2 reads SASEGT.

The rearrangement joins TRBV21-1 to TRBJ2-1; the table's D call, TRBD2, was not checked against the DNA. TRBV21-1 is a pseudogene segment. The CDR3 has 16 residues. The CDR3 is CASSIGPGLAGNEQFF. In nucleotides, the CDR3 is TGTGCCAGCAGCATCGGACCGGGACTAGCGGGCAATGAGCAGTTCTTC.

The V and J genes are TRBV4-2 and TRBJ1-1; tentative D call: TRBD1 (5 bases). CDR1 is LGHNA, CDR2 YNFKEQ, per germline. CDR3 length: 14 residues. V lost 4 bases to trimming and J lost 5 bases, with 14 bases between them. CDR3 in amino acids: CASSRQGEWTEAFF. The CDR3 DNA is TGTGCCAGCAGCCGCCAGGGTGAATGGACTGAAGCTTTCTTT.

V and J are TRBV7-8 and TRBJ2-7, with 7 bases matching TRBD1. CDR3 size: 16 residues. Germline V gene data show CDR1 as SGHVS and CDR2 as FQNEAQ. J lost 0 bases, V lost 4 bases, and 9 bases had no gene match. In nucleotides, the CDR3 is TGTGCCAGCAGCTCCTGGCCGGGACAGAGCTCCTACGAGCAGTACTTC. It codes for CASSSWPGQSSYEQYF.

CDR3 residues: CASSLGNTGDYGYTF. For the CDR3, the DNA is TGTGCCAGCAGTCTAGGGAACACGGGAGACTATGGCTACACCTTC. The rearrangement joins TRBV9 to TRBJ1-2, with D unclear. CDR3 length equals 15 residues. Germline V gives CDR1 SGDLS, CDR2 YYNGEE. Trimming removed 5 bases from V and 3 bases from J, with 17 bases in between.

The chain uses TRBV28 and TRBJ2-7, with 10 bases fitting TRBD1. Germline assignment: CDR1 MDHEN and CDR2 SYDVKM. The CDR3 contains 14 residues. The V and J ends lost 5 bases and 8 bases, in that order; junction bases with no gene match: 9. The CDR3 bases are TGTGCCAGCAGTCCCGGGACAGGGGTAGGGCAGCAGTACTTC. Protein sequence: CASSPGTGVGQQYF.

DNA of the CDR3: TGTGCCAGCAGCGCACAGGGGTCGAACACTGAAGCTTTCTTT. Its protein product is CASSAQGSNTEAFF. The chain carries TRBV7-2 and TRBJ1-1, with 7 bases lining up with TRBD1. The CDR3 is 14 amino acids. V was clipped by 5 bases and J by 1 base; unmatched bases: 4. CDR1 is SGHTA and CDR2 is FQGNSA in the germline V gene. Full variable domain (rest looked up from reference TRBV7-2 and TRBJ1-1): GAGVSQSPSNKVTEKGKDVELRCDPISGHTALYWYRQSLGQGLEFLIYFQGNSAPDKSGLPSDRFSAERTGGSVSTLTIQRTQQEDSAVYLCASSAQGSNTEAFFGQGTRLTVV.

This clone has only a few counts. The CDR3, as DNA: TGTGCCAGCAGCGGCAGCGGGACAGGCAACACCGGGGAGCTGTTTTTT. Its translation: CASSGSGTGNTGELFF. The chain is built from TRBV7-2 and TRBJ2-2, with D possibly matching TRBD1 (8 bases). This CDR3 region has 16 residues. V dropped 5 bases and J dropped 2 bases, with 15 bases sitting between them. Germline CDR1 SGHTA, CDR2 FQGNSA.

Notes on this clone: A read error may produce the germline difference seen at one junction end. This chain connects TRBV5-1 to TRBJ1-4, with D unresolved. From germline, CDR1 is SGHRS and CDR2 YFSETQ. This CDR3 contains 14 residues. CDR3 sequence (DNA): TGCACCAGCAGCTTGTCGGGGACTAATGAAAAACTGTTTTTT. This encodes CTSSLSGTNEKLFF.

This clone was observed a single time. V and J are TRBV28 and TRBJ2-1; 11 nucleotides align to TRBD2. Germline CDR1 MDHEN, CDR2 SYDVKM. The CDR3 is made up of 14 amino acids. V shed 2 bases, J shed 6 bases, and the junction held 0 bases outside the gene matches. The CDR3 DNA reads as TGTGCCAGCAGTTTAACTAGCGGGGGCAATGAGCAGTTCTTC. Protein: CASSLTSGGNEQFF.

This clone was recorded only once. The genes are TRBV19 and TRBJ1-2; tentative D call: TRBD1 (5 bases). The V gene's germline CDR1 is LNHDA and CDR2 SQIVND (reference sequence). The CDR3 length is 14 residues. V was pared by 2 bases and J by 8 bases, with 15 bases between. Here the CDR3 reads CASSISRALGGYTF. CDR3 in DNA: TGTGCCAGTAGTATAAGCAGGGCGTTAGGCGGCTACACCTTC. Full variable domain (missing parts from reference TRBV19 and TRBJ1-2): DGGITQSPKYLFRKEGQNVTLSCEQNLNHDAMYWYRQDPGQGLRLIYYSQIVNDFQKGDIAEGYSVSREKKESFPLTVTSAQKNPTAFYLCASSISRALGGYTFGSGTRLTVV.

The V gene is TRBV27, the J gene TRBJ1-2; 10 bases fit TRBD1. Looked up from germline, CDR1 is MNHEY and CDR2 is SMNVEV (reference sequence). The CDR3 consists of 15 residues. The V segment lost 5 bases and the J segment 5 bases; nucleotides outside the gene matches: 8. The DNA of the CDR3 is TGTGCCAGCAGTCCGGGACAGGGGCCTGTGTATGGCTACACCTTC. It translates to CASSPGQGPVYGYTF.

The V call is TRBV19, the J call TRBJ1-2, with 9 bases aligning to TRBD1. Germline V gene data show CDR1 as LNHDA and CDR2 as SQIVND (reference sequence). Germline trimming cut 6 bases from V and 3 bases from J; bases unmatched to any gene: 5. This CDR3 comprises 14 residues. CDR3 protein: CASRLDRGDYGYTF. In DNA, the CDR3 is TGTGCCAGTAGACTGGACAGGGGAGACTATGGCTACACCTTC.

This sequence joins TRBV29-1 and TRBJ1-6; D is perhaps TRBD1 (6 bases). In germline, CDR1 is SQVTM, CDR2 ANQGSEA. This CDR3 comprises 14 residues. The V end was cut by 5 bases, the J end by 5 bases, with 13 bases between. The DNA of the CDR3 is TGCAGCGTTAGTGGCGGACAGAATAATTCACCCCTCCACTTT. Residues: CSVSGGQNNSPLHF.

On this clone: Other DNA sequences in the same sample also yield this CDR3. The chain employs TRBV5-1 and TRBJ1-4, with D unclear. The CDR3 runs 17 residues. The germline gives CDR1 SGHRS, CDR2 YFSETQ. V was trimmed by 0 bases and J by 0 bases, leaving 12 bases between them. For the CDR3, the DNA is TGCGCCAGCAGCTTGGGGCCCCCAGGAACAACTAATGAAAAACTGTTTTTT. It specifies CASSLGPPGTTNEKLFF. The full variable domain, its missing parts supplied by reference TRBV5-1 and TRBJ1-4, is KAGVTQTPRYLIKTRGQQVTLSCSPISGHRSVSWYQQTPGQGLQFLFEYFSETQRNKGNFPGRFSGRQFSNSRSEMNVSTLELGDSALYLCASSLGPPGTTNEKLFFGSGTQLSVL.

CDR3 nucleotides: TGTGCCAGCAGCGCCAGGGTGGAAGGAAACATTCAGTACTTC. It encodes CASSARVEGNIQYF. The V and J genes are TRBV9 and TRBJ2-4; maybe TRBD1 (5 bases). The CDR3 spans 14 residues. Germline V gene lookup returns CDR1 SGDLS and CDR2 YYNGEE. Trimming took off 3 bases at V and 6 bases at J, with 13 bases between the two ends.

CDR3 in amino acids: CASSYRQGGVHEQFF. The CDR3 nucleotides are TGTGCCAGCAGTTACCGACAGGGGGGTGTCCATGAGCAGTTCTTC. The V and J genes are TRBV28 and TRBJ2-1, with 9 bases fitting TRBD1. The V gene's germline CDR1 is MDHEN and CDR2 SYDVKM. The CDR3 has 15 residues. The V gene end was trimmed by 4 bases and the J gene end by 8 bases; junction bases not matched to a gene: 9.